This T cell receptor beta chain was captured in a study of T cell changes during pregnancy in multiple sclerosis (dated 2019 in TCRdb). About the investigation overall: In women with multiple sclerosis, the researchers looked at how the T cell repertoire shifted as pregnancy progressed.

The method was the immunoSEQ multiplex PCR assay. TCRdb obtained this table from immuneACCESS and retained in-frame rearrangements with V and J assigned. These tables miss some clones; where compared with another copy, unresolved V genes account for less than half of the shortfall, and the remainder is unexplained. In all, the sample holds roughly 89,000 clones, and over 85% of those were seen once. Together, the top ten hold around 4.1% of the sample. CDR1 and CDR2 (PRHDT, FYEKMQ) derive from the germline V gene (reference sequence). The CDR3 contains 14 residues, cysteine and phenylalanine counted. The entry retains the CDR3 DNA only, 42 bases that are in frame from base 1. Relative to germline, V is missing 5 bases and J is missing 5 bases, with 8 bases of the junction outside any gene match. Concerning this clone: Its antigen has not been determined. There are no base qualities to consult, and no much larger clone falls within one base.

This TCR was recovered from a female donor with multiple sclerosis, enrolled in a pregnancy study. Recombination connected TRBV13 to TRBJ2-5, with 7 central nucleotides matching TRBD2. The sequenced sample was peripheral blood, obtained in the first trimester of pregnancy. The CDR3 corresponds to CASSPLGGYETQYF. The sequence in DNA is TGTGCCAGCAGCCCGCTCGGGGGGTACGAGACCCAGTACTTC. Beyond the CDR3, the reference TRBV13 and TRBJ2-5 genes provide the residues; the full variable domain reads: AAGVIQSPRHLIKEKRETATLKCYPIPRHDTVYWYQQGPGQDPQFLISFYEKMQSDKGSIPDRFSAQQFSDYHSELNMSSLELGDSALYFCASSPLGGYETQYFGPGTRLLVL.